These 13 T cell receptor beta chains came from one sample sequenced in a study of T cells in Graves' hyperthyroidism and ophthalmopathy (dated by TCRdb to about 2019). The library was obtained by multiplex PCR. Instrument on record: Illumina HiSeq 2000. TCR beta CDR3 regions were amplified from RNA transcripts. The first round of RT-PCR for the TCR CDR3 was performed with the HTBI primer set and the Qiagen OneStep RT-PCR kit. The public reads were quality trimmed at Q25 with fastp and then assembled into clones with MiXCR by TCRdb, keeping productive beta chains. Identical CDR3 protein sequences are pooled into one entry, listed with their most common genes and DNA. Present in this sample are approximately 220,000 distinct CDR3 sequences, around 18% of which were seen just once. About 48% of the sample is taken by the ten largest. The sample consisted of blood. Every receptor here comes from a man in his forties with Graves' hyperthyroidism.

The CDR3 here is CASSPGPGGNTGELFF. For the CDR3, the DNA is TGCGCCAGCAGCCCGGGACCCGGAGGGAACACCGGGGAGCTGTTTTTT. The V call is TRBV4-1, the J call TRBJ2-2; possibly TRBD1 or TRBD2 for D (5 bases each). Trimming removed 4 bases from V and 1 base from J, with 13 bases in between. Germline CDR1 MGHRA, CDR2 YSYEKL. The length of the CDR3 is 16 residues.

This clonotype was picked up a small number of times. Here the CDR3 DNA reads TGTGCCACCGGGACAGGTCACACCGGGGAGCTGTTTTTT. Protein product: CATGTGHTGELFF. V usage is TRBV5-4 and J usage is TRBJ2-2; 8 bases map to TRBD1. This CDR3 is 13 amino acids long. V was clipped by 9 bases and J by 3 bases; unmatched bases: 4. Germline V lookup: CDR1 SGHNT, CDR2 YYREEE (reference sequence).

This clonotype showed up just a few times. A read error is likely here: a far larger clone is one base away. J is TRBJ2-5 and V is TRBV11-2; a weak D match, TRBD2 (5 bases). This CDR3 region has 13 residues. Germline loops: CDR1 SGHAT, CDR2 FQNNGV. V was clipped by 5 bases and J by 9 bases, with 16 bases between them. In DNA form, the CDR3 reads TGTGCCAGCAGCCTGACGGGTGGGGAGCCCCAGTACTTC. Translated, it gives CASSLTGGEPQYF.

This clonotype occurred many times. The genes are TRBV18 and TRBJ2-1; D is possibly TRBD1 or TRBD2 (5 bases each). In germline, CDR1 is KGHSH, CDR2 LQKENI. V shed 4 bases and J shed 4 bases, with 14 bases lying between them. The CDR3 contains 15 residues. Here the CDR3 DNA reads TGTGCCAGCTCACTCGGGACGTACGGGTACAATGAGCAGTTCTTC. This encodes CASSLGTYGYNEQFF.

This clonotype was found many times. The V gene is TRBV3-1, the J gene TRBJ1-5, with a weak D call TRBD1 (6 bases). Germline-derived CDR1 and CDR2 are LGHDT and YNNKEL (reference sequence). There are 13 residues in the CDR3. V shed 8 bases and J shed 3 bases, with 11 bases lying between them. CDR3 protein: CASGDTPNQPQHF. The CDR3 DNA is TGTGCCAGCGGGGACACACCCAATCAGCCCCAGCATTTT.

This clonotype was found a few times. The chain joins TRBV27 to TRBJ1-1; D is unresolved. The CDR3 covers 15 residues. The germline V gene has CDR1 MNHEY and CDR2 SMNVEV (reference sequence). V lost 7 bases and J 4 bases, leaving 19 bases between the germline ends. CDR3 sequence reads: CASTPERPGSTEAFF. The CDR3 DNA reads TGTGCCAGCACCCCAGAGAGACCGGGAAGCACTGAAGCTTTCTTT.

This clonotype was counted ten times or more. J is TRBJ1-2 and V is TRBV2; D is ambiguous. With 4 bases removed from V and 1 base from J, the gap between germline ends came to 4 bases. CDR1 SNHLY and CDR2 FYNNEI come from the germline V gene. CDR3 length: 12 residues. Here the CDR3 DNA reads TGTGCCAGCAGTGGCCGTAACTATGGCTACACCTTC. Its protein product is CASSGRNYGYTF.

This clonotype has a count of ten or more. The chain combines TRBV18 with TRBJ2-7; 7 nucleotides align to TRBD1. The CDR3 extends over 13 amino acids. The V gene end was trimmed by 6 bases and the J gene end by 5 bases; junction bases not matched to a gene: 7. The V gene's germline CDR1 is KGHSH and CDR2 LQKENI. The CDR3 protein is CASSQTDRDEQYF. The CDR3 bases are TGTGCCAGCTCCCAGACCGACAGGGACGAGCAGTACTTC.

This sequence joins TRBV7-3 and TRBJ2-3, with 14 bases that match TRBD2. The CDR3 is 17 residues long. CDR1 SGHTA and CDR2 FQGTGA come from the germline V gene. Unmatched junction bases numbered 6, after V lost 3 bases and J lost 4 bases. The CDR3 sequence: CASSFRLAGGLADTQYF. CDR3 coding DNA: TGTGCCAGCAGCTTTCGACTAGCGGGGGGGCTTGCAGATACGCAGTATTTT.

The rearrangement joins TRBV19 to TRBJ1-2; a possible D gene is TRBD1 (6 bases). CDR3 length equals 13 residues. Germline CDR1 is LNHDA and CDR2 is SQIVND (reference sequence). V was cut by 5 bases and J by 8 bases, with 15 bases left in between. The CDR3: CASSGSGQRGYTF. For the CDR3, the DNA is TGTGCCAGTAGTGGATCGGGACAACGGGGCTACACCTTC.

This clonotype was counted ten times or more. The chain carries TRBV5-1 and TRBJ1-5; TRBD1 matches 12 bases. This CDR3 has 16 residues. V shed 2 bases and J 7 bases; nucleotides not matched to a gene: 7. CDR1 and CDR2 (germline): SGHRS, YFSETQ. Written as DNA, the CDR3 is TGCGCCAGCAGCTTCACCGGGACAGGGGGCGGGCAGCCCCAGCATTTT. Protein: CASSFTGTGGGQPQHF.

This clonotype was picked up a small number of times. V usage is TRBV5-1 and J usage is TRBJ1-2, with D hard to call. CDR1 SGHRS and CDR2 YFSETQ come from the germline V gene. The CDR3 loop spans 15 amino acids. V was trimmed by 0 bases and J by 6 bases, leaving 15 bases between them. The CDR3 spells CASSLDGVVNHGYTF. DNA of the CDR3: TGCGCCAGCAGCTTGGATGGGGTAGTAAACCATGGCTACACCTTC.

The table lists this clonotype with a few counts. The chain carries TRBV12-5 and TRBJ2-5, with 8 bases fitting TRBD1. V shed 5 bases and J 4 bases; nucleotides not matched to a gene: 3. This CDR3 region has 13 residues. The germline CDR1 and CDR2 sequences are LGHNT and FRNRAP. For the CDR3, the DNA is TGTGCTAGTGGTCCAGGGGGCCGAGAGACCCAGTACTTC. It yields the protein CASGPGGRETQYF.